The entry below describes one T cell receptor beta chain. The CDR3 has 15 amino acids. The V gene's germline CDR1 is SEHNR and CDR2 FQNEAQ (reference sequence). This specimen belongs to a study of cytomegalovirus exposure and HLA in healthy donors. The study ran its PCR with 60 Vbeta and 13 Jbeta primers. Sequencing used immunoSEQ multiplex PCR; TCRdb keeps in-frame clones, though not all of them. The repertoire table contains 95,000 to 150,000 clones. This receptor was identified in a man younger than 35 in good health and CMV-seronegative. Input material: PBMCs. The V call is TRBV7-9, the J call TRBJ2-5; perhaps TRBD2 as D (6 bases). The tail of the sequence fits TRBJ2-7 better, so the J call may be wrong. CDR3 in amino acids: CASSLESSGSYEQYF. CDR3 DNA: TGTGCCAGCAGCTTAGAAAGTAGCGGATCCTACGAGCAGTACTTC.